This T cell receptor beta chain was captured by sequencing in a study of T cells after yellow fever vaccination. Study results and caveats: Though it reached lower strength, the secondary response hit its peak faster, day 5 versus 15. Reappearance after the booster was seen for most primary-vaccination clones, at about 95% CD4 and around 90% CD8.

TCRdb called the 5' RACE reads again in MiXCR, with one record for every CDR3 protein. The sample shows 300,000 to 350,000 distinct CDR3 sequences, 3.5% to 4.5% of them seen only once. V lost 8 bases, J lost 5 bases, and 9 bases lay in between. Germline V CDR1 and CDR2: MGHRA, YSYEKL. The CDR3 extends over 12 amino acids. Concerning this clonotype itself: Its matching antigen is unknown.

This material consisted of PBMCs, taken 15 days after the yellow fever booster vaccination. This sequence was found in a man aged 18 to 29 who received the YFV17D yellow fever vaccine. The chain recombines TRBV4-1 with TRBJ1-4; no clear D. The CDR3 DNA reads as TGCGCCAGCGGAACAGTAAATGAAAAACTGTTTTTT. Its translation: CASGTVNEKLFF.